This entry describes one T cell receptor beta chain. The target antigen is unknown. This sample is drawn from a study of blood T cells in healthy people across ages. Findings of the study overall: Observed TCR beta diversity per million T cells went down as age went up. This fall followed a roughly linear course with age.

V lost 3 bases and J lost 11; bases outside the gene matches: 12. Germline CDR1 ENHRY, CDR2 SYGVKD. The CDR3 is 14 residues long. The second PCR ran 7 to 11 cycles with a sample-barcoded 5' primer and J-beta primers. TCRdb reprocessed the 5' RACE reads via MiXCR and lists one record per CDR3 protein. This sample has about 640,000 distinct CDR3 sequences; 58% occur once, and the top ten carry over 30%. This clonotype was obtained from a man aged 55 to 69 in good health. The sample was blood. The chain recombines TRBV10-3 with TRBJ2-5; 7 bases map to TRBD1. Here the CDR3 reads CAISEEGAHNEQYF. As DNA, the CDR3 is TGTGCCATCAGTGAAGAGGGGGCTCACAATGAGCAGTACTTC.